This entry lists 27 T cell receptor beta chains sequenced from one sample in a study of T cell responses to AZD1222 COVID-19 vaccine. TCRdb's copy holds only in-frame clones and misses some; the assay was immunoSEQ multiplex PCR. The sample includes roughly 150,000 clones, approximately 90% of them seen just once. The material was peripheral blood, obtained 28 days after the second AZD1222 dose. The receptors here all came from an adult who received the AZD1222 COVID-19 vaccine.

This clone appeared a single time. The chain couples TRBV2 to TRBJ1-1, with 7 bases lining up with TRBD1. This CDR3 spans 13 amino acids. The germline CDR1 and CDR2 sequences are SNHLY and FYNNEI. The V and J ends lost 5 bases and 4 bases, in that order; junction bases with no gene match: 4. The CDR3 protein is CASSMGQLTEAFF. As DNA, the CDR3 is TGTGCCAGCAGTATGGGACAGCTCACTGAAGCTTTCTTT.

This clone came up once. The rearrangement uses TRBV6-5 and TRBJ1-3; 8 nucleotides match TRBD1. V lost 5 bases, J lost 2 bases, and 5 bases stayed unmatched. Germline CDR1 MNHEY, CDR2 SVGAGI. This CDR3 spans 15 amino acids. The CDR3 protein is CASSNRDRPGNTIYF. In nucleotides, the CDR3 is TGTGCCAGCAGTAACCGGGACAGGCCTGGAAACACCATATATTTT.

The V call is TRBV9, the J call TRBJ2-3, with 7 bases fitting TRBD2. The CDR3 runs to 14 residues. Per germline, CDR1 SGDLS and CDR2 YYNGEE. V lost 2 bases and J lost 4; bases outside the gene matches: 4. CDR3 region: CASSVRGDPDTQYF. DNA for the CDR3: TGTGCCAGCAGCGTTCGGGGGGACCCAGATACGCAGTATTTT.

J is TRBJ2-3 and V is TRBV25-1; perhaps TRBD1 as D (5 bases). V was pared by 2 bases and J by 8 bases, with 14 bases between. The CDR3 extends over 14 amino acids. The germline V gene has CDR1 MGHDK and CDR2 SYGVNS. The CDR3 loop reads CASSEPGARGTQYF. Written as DNA, the CDR3 is TGTGCCAGCAGTGAACCTGGGGCTAGAGGTACGCAGTATTTT.

V and J are TRBV27 and TRBJ2-6; the D is unclear. Germline V gene lookup returns CDR1 MNHEY and CDR2 SMNVEV (reference sequence). CDR3 size: 14 residues. Between the trimmed V and J ends, which lost 6 bases and 0 bases, there was a span of 6 bases. CDR3 residues: CASRSYSGANVLTF. The CDR3 coding sequence is TGTGCCAGCAGGTCGTACTCTGGGGCCAACGTCCTGACTTTC.

J is TRBJ2-3 and V is TRBV7-2; D perhaps matches TRBD2 (5 bases). V dropped 5 bases and J dropped 2 bases, with 14 bases sitting between them. CDR3 size: 15 residues. Germline V gives CDR1 SGHTA, CDR2 FQGNSA. In nucleotides, the CDR3 is TGTGCCAGCAGCCCCCAGGCCGGGGTCACAGATACGCAGTATTTT. Translated: CASSPQAGVTDTQYF. Filled out from reference TRBV7-2 and TRBJ2-3, the complete variable domain reads GAGVSQSPSNKVTEKGKDVELRCDPISGHTALYWYRQSLGQGLEFLIYFQGNSAPDKSGLPSDRFSAERTGGSVSTLTIQRTQQEDSAVYLCASSPQAGVTDTQYFGPGTRLTVL.

The rearrangement joins TRBV19 to TRBJ2-4, with a possible D match to TRBD1 (5 bases). Germline values: CDR1 LNHDA, CDR2 SQIVND (reference sequence). This CDR3 has 15 amino acids. Trimming shortened V by 5 bases and J by 6 bases, and 17 bases separated the two germline ends. Here the CDR3 reads CASSPTVIRTNIQYF. CDR3 nucleotide sequence: TGTGCCAGTAGTCCGACAGTTATACGAACAAACATTCAGTACTTC.

The chain recombines TRBV5-1 with TRBJ2-7, with 7 bases that match TRBD2. V was clipped by 0 bases and J by 5 bases; unmatched bases: 8. This CDR3 region has 15 residues. CDR1 and CDR2 from the germline V gene are SGHRS and YFSETQ. CDR3 in amino acids: CASSLGGRALDEQYF. The CDR3 DNA reads as TGCGCCAGCAGCTTGGGAGGGAGGGCCCTCGACGAGCAGTACTTC.

The rearrangement uses TRBV10-3 and TRBJ1-6; a possible D gene is TRBD1 (6 bases). The germline V gene encodes CDR1 ENHRY and CDR2 SYGVKD. Trimming removed 0 bases from V and 10 bases from J, with 13 bases in between. The CDR3 runs to 15 residues. This chain's CDR3 is CAISESLQGGSPLHF. CDR3 sequence (DNA): TGTGCCATCAGTGAGTCGCTACAGGGAGGGTCACCCCTCCACTTT.

In its sample, this clone was seen once. This sequence joins TRBV5-4 and TRBJ1-2; D might be TRBD1 (6 bases). The V gene's germline CDR1 is SGHNT and CDR2 YYREEE (reference sequence). The V end was cut by 5 bases, the J end by 3 bases, with 17 bases between. This CDR3 region has 15 residues. The CDR3 nucleotides are TGTGCCAGCAGGTCTTTTGGGGGCTTGGACTATGGCTACACCTTC. As protein: CASRSFGGLDYGYTF.

The chain employs TRBV3-1 (or the pseudogene TRBV3-2) and TRBJ2-7, with D possibly matching TRBD1 (6 bases). Trimming took off 4 bases at V and 6 bases at J, with 16 bases between the two ends. This CDR3 spans 14 amino acids. The germline CDR1 and CDR2 sequences are LGHDT and YNNKEL (reference sequence). CDR3 region: CASSPTVRDTEQYF. The CDR3 DNA reads as TGTGCCAGCAGCCCCACGGTTCGGGACACCGAGCAGTACTTC.

This chain connects TRBV18 to TRBJ2-1; perhaps TRBD2 as D (6 bases). V was cut by 6 bases and J by 5 bases, with 17 bases left in between. The CDR3 extends over 15 amino acids. The germline CDR1 and CDR2 sequences are KGHSH and LQKENI. The CDR3 protein is CASSVGRDRNNEQFF. The CDR3 nucleotides are TGTGCCAGCTCCGTGGGGCGGGACCGCAACAATGAGCAGTTCTTC.

The V gene is TRBV21-1, the J gene TRBJ1-1; no DNA check was done on the table's D call, TRBD1. TRBV21-1 corresponds to a pseudogene. The CDR3 contains 15 residues. The CDR3, as DNA: TGTGCCAGCCCGTGTTGTGGAAGGGGGTACACTGAAGCTTTCTTT. As protein: CASPCCGRGYTEAFF.

The V gene is TRBV30, the J gene TRBJ2-3, with 7 positions matching TRBD1. The length of the CDR3 is 15 residues. The V gene's germline CDR1 is GTSNPN and CDR2 SVGIG (reference sequence). V lost 1 base to trimming and J lost 0 bases; unmatched junction nucleotides: 4. CDR3 bases: TGTGCCTGGAGTGCGGGACAGTCTAGCACAGATACGCAGTATTTT. Its translation is CAWSAGQSSTDTQYF.

Note on this clone: Within the sample, other DNA sequences also encode this same CDR3. The chain has TRBV9 and TRBJ1-3, with no clear D. Germline-derived CDR1 and CDR2 are SGDLS and YYNGEE. V shed 0 bases and J shed 4 bases, with 2 bases lying between them. The CDR3 loop spans 12 amino acids. This chain's CDR3 is CASSVEGNTIYF. CDR3 sequence (DNA): TGTGCCAGCAGCGTAGAGGGAAACACCATATATTTT.

This rearrangement joins TRBV27 to TRBJ1-1, with 8 bases lining up with TRBD1. V shed 4 bases and J 0 bases; nucleotides not matched to a gene: 4. Looked up from germline, CDR1 is MNHEY and CDR2 is SMNVEV (reference sequence). The CDR3 totals 15 residues. The CDR3 reads CASSSTGVVNTEAFF. The CDR3 coding sequence is TGTGCCAGCAGTTCGACAGGGGTAGTGAACACTGAAGCTTTCTTT.

The rearrangement links TRBV12-5 to TRBJ2-5; D is unresolved. V dropped 3 bases and J dropped 5 bases, with 10 bases sitting between them. The CDR3 covers 13 residues. Germline V gene lookup returns CDR1 LGHNT and CDR2 FRNRAP. CDR3 amino acids: CASGLEPMETQYF. CDR3 in DNA: TGTGCTAGTGGTTTAGAGCCAATGGAGACCCAGTACTTC.

The chain employs TRBV7-2 and TRBJ2-1, with 16 bases matching TRBD2. CDR1 is SGHTA, CDR2 FQGNSA, per germline. The CDR3 length is 16 residues. J gave up 7 bases and V 5 bases, and 5 bases lay outside the gene matches. CDR3: CASSPGLAGGQNEQFF. CDR3 nucleotides: TGTGCCAGCAGCCCGGGACTAGCGGGGGGGCAGAATGAGCAGTTCTTC. The variable domain in full, completed from reference TRBV7-2 and TRBJ2-1, reads GAGVSQSPSNKVTEKGKDVELRCDPISGHTALYWYRQSLGQGLEFLIYFQGNSAPDKSGLPSDRFSAERTGGSVSTLTIQRTQQEDSAVYLCASSPGLAGGQNEQFFGPGTRLTVL.

The gene calls are TRBV7-2 and TRBJ2-2; tentatively, D is TRBD2 (6 bases). Germline CDR1 SGHTA, CDR2 FQGNSA. V lost 5 bases, J lost 4 bases, and 17 bases lay in between. The CDR3 consists of 16 residues. The CDR3 DNA is TGTGCCAGCAGCAGCCAGGGAGGTTTCCTCACCGGGGAGCTGTTTTTT. Translation gives CASSSQGGFLTGELFF.

The chain recombines TRBV30 with TRBJ1-4; D unclear. Germline V gene data show CDR1 as GTSNPN and CDR2 as SVGIG (reference sequence). The V end lost 2 bases, the J end lost 8 bases, and 18 bases lay between the germline ends. There are 15 residues in the CDR3. CDR3 DNA: TGTGCCTGGAGTTCATTGACGATCCCGGGGGAAAAACTGTTTTTT. Residues: CAWSSLTIPGEKLFF.

This chain connects TRBV5-4 to TRBJ2-7; D remains unclear. CDR3 length: 14 residues. CDR1 is SGHNT, CDR2 YYREEE, per germline (reference sequence). The V and J ends lost 0 bases and 6 bases respectively, with 13 bases between them. CDR3 in amino acids: CASSLGTRPFEQYF. DNA of the CDR3: TGTGCCAGCAGCTTGGGGACGAGACCCTTCGAGCAGTACTTC.

Comments on this clone: The sample contains more than one DNA sequence encoding this CDR3. The rearrangement joins TRBV6-5 to TRBJ2-5; D perhaps matches TRBD2 (5 bases). Germline assignment: CDR1 MNHEY and CDR2 SVGAGI. Trimming stripped 4 bases from V and 5 bases from J, with 8 bases between. The CDR3 has 12 amino acids. The CDR3 reads CASSSRGETQYF. In nucleotides, the CDR3 is TGTGCCAGCAGTTCCAGAGGGGAGACCCAGTACTTC.

The chain joins TRBV19 to TRBJ1-2; D may be TRBD1 (6 bases). The CDR3 has 15 residues. V was pared by 4 bases and J by 6 bases, with 18 bases between. The germline CDR1 and CDR2 sequences are LNHDA and SQIVND (reference sequence). CDR3 loop: CASSTRGAPGNGYTF. The CDR3 nucleotides read TGTGCCAGTAGTACCCGGGGGGCGCCGGGGAATGGCTACACCTTC. The complete variable domain, with remaining parts taken from reference TRBV19 and TRBJ1-2, reads DGGITQSPKYLFRKEGQNVTLSCEQNLNHDAMYWYRQDPGQGLRLIYYSQIVNDFQKGDIAEGYSVSREKKESFPLTVTSAQKNPTAFYLCASSTRGAPGNGYTFGSGTRLTVV.

The gene calls are TRBV19 and TRBJ2-6; either TRBD1 or TRBD2 may fit D (5 bases each). Germline assignment: CDR1 LNHDA and CDR2 SQIVND (reference sequence). CDR3 length: 15 residues. With 5 bases removed from V and 0 bases from J, the gap between germline ends came to 8 bases. DNA for the CDR3: TGTGCCAGTAGTGACGGGACCTCTGGGGCCAACGTCCTGACTTTC. Its translation: CASSDGTSGANVLTF. The full variable domain, rest sourced from reference TRBV19 and TRBJ2-6, is DGGITQSPKYLFRKEGQNVTLSCEQNLNHDAMYWYRQDPGQGLRLIYYSQIVNDFQKGDIAEGYSVSREKKESFPLTVTSAQKNPTAFYLCASSDGTSGANVLTFGAGSRLTVL.

This sequence joins TRBV5-1 and TRBJ2-3; TRBD1 matches 7 bases. The germline V gene encodes CDR1 SGHRS and CDR2 YFSETQ. The CDR3 sequence is 14 residues long. Unmatched junction bases numbered 6, after V lost 4 bases and J lost 4 bases. CDR3 protein: CASSDPQGPDTQYF. Written as DNA, the CDR3 is TGCGCCAGCAGCGACCCACAGGGGCCAGATACGCAGTATTTT.

The chain is built from TRBV11-1 and TRBJ1-1, with D maybe TRBD1 (6 bases). In germline, CDR1 is SGHAT, CDR2 FQDESV (reference sequence). V lost 1 base, J lost 1 base, and 7 bases lay in between. CDR3 length: 14 amino acids. The CDR3 loop reads CASSLGGQNTEAFF. The CDR3 DNA follows: TGTGCCAGCAGCTTAGGGGGACAGAACACTGAAGCTTTCTTT. The full variable domain, rest sourced from reference TRBV11-1 and TRBJ1-1, is EAEVAQSPRYKITEKSQAVAFWCDPISGHATLYWYRQILGQGPELLVQFQDESVVDDSQLPKDRFSAERLKGVDSTLKIQPAELGDSAMYLCASSLGGQNTEAFFGQGTRLTVV.

The chain's CDR3 is CAISESSREKLFF. The CDR3 DNA reads TGTGCCATCAGTGAGTCTTCCCGGGAAAAACTGTTTTTT. The rearrangement links TRBV10-3 to TRBJ1-4; no firm D call. The V gene's germline CDR1 is ENHRY and CDR2 SYGVKD. Deletions cut 0 bases from V and 8 bases from J, with 7 bases between. This CDR3 comprises 13 residues.